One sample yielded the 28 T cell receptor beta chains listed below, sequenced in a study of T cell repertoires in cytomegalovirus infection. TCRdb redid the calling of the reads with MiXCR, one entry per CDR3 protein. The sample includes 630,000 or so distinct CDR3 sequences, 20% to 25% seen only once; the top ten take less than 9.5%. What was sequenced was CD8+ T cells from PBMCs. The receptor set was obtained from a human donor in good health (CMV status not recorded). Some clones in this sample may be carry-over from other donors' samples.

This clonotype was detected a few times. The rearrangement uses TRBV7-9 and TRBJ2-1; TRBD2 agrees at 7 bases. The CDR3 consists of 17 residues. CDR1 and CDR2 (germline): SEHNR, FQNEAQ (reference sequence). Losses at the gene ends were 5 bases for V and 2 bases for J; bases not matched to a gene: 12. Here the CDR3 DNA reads TGTGCCAGCAGCCCCCCCTGGGAAGCGGGGCCCTACAATGAGCAGTTCTTC. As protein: CASSPPWEAGPYNEQFF. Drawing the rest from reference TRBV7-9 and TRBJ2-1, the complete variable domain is DTGVSQNPRHKITKRGQNVTFRCDPISEHNRLYWYRQTLGQGPEFLTYFQNEAQLEKSRLLSDRFSAERPKGSFSTLEIQRTEQGDSAMYLCASSPPWEAGPYNEQFFGPGTRLTVL.

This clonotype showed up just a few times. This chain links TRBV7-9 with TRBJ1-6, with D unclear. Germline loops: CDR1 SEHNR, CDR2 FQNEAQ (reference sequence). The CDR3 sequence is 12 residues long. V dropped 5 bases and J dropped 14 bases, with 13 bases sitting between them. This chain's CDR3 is CASSPGRVSLHF. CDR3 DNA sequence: TGTGCCAGCAGCCCCGGTCGTGTCTCCCTCCACTTT.

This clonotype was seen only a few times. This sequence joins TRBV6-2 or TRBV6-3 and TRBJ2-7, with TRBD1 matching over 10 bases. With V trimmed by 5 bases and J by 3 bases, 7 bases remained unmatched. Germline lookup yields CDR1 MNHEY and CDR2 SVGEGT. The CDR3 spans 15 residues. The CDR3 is CASSRLGTGDYEQYF. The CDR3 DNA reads TGTGCCAGCAGTAGACTTGGGACAGGGGACTACGAGCAGTACTTC.

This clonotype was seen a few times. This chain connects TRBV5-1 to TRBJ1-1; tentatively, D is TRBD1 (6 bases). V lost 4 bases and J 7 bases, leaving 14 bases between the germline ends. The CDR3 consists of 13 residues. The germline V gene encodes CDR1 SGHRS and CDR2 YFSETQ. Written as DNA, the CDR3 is TGCGCCAGCAGCCTCGGAAGGGGGTATGAAGCTTTCTTT. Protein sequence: CASSLGRGYEAFF. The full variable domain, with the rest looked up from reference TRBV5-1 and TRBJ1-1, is KAGVTQTPRYLIKTRGQQVTLSCSPISGHRSVSWYQQTPGQGLQFLFEYFSETQRNKGNFPGRFSGRQFSNSRSEMNVSTLELGDSALYLCASSLGRGYEAFFGQGTRLTVV.

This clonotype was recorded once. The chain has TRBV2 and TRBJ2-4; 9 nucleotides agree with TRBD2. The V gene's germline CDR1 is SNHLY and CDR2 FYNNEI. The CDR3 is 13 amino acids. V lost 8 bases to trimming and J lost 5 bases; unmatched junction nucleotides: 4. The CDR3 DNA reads TGTGCCAGCTGGGCTAGCGGGGAAAACATTCAGTACTTC. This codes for CASWASGENIQYF.

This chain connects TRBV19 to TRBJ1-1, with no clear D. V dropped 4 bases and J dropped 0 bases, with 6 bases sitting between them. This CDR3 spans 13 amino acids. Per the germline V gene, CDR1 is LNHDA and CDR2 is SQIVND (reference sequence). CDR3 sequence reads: CASSTLMNTEAFF. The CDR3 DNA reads TGTGCCAGTAGTACGCTAATGAACACTGAAGCTTTCTTT.

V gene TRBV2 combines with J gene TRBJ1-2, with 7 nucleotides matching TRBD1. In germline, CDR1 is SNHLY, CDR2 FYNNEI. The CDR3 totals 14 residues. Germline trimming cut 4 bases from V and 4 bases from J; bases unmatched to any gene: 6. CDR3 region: CASSGTGQFYGYTF. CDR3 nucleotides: TGTGCCAGCAGTGGGACAGGCCAATTCTATGGCTACACCTTC.

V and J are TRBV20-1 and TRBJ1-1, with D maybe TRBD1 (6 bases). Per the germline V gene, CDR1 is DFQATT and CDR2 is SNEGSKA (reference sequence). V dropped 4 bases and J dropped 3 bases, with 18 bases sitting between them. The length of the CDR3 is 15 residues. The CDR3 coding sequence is TGCAGTGCTATGCTCGTTTGGGGGGCGGACACTGAAGCTTTCTTT. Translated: CSAMLVWGADTEAFF.

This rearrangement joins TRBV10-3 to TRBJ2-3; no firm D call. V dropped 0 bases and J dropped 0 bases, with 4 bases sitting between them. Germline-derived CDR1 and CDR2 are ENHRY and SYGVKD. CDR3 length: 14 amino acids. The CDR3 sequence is CAISESFSTDTQYF. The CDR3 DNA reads TGTGCCATCAGTGAGTCTTTTAGCACAGATACGCAGTATTTT.

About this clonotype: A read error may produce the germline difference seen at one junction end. In nucleotides, the CDR3 is TGTGCCAGCAGCTTAGGGGGATACAATGAGCAGATCTTC. Residues: CASSLGGYNEQIF. The chain recombines TRBV7-2 with TRBJ2-1; D gene uncertain. The CDR3 extends over 13 amino acids. Germline V CDR1 and CDR2: SGHTA, FQGNSA.

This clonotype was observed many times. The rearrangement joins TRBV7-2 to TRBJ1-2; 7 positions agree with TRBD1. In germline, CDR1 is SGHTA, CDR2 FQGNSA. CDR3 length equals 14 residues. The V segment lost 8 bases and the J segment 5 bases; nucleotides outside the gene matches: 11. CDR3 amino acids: CASLGGVRGYGYTF. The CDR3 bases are TGTGCCAGCTTAGGAGGTGTCAGGGGGTATGGCTACACCTTC.

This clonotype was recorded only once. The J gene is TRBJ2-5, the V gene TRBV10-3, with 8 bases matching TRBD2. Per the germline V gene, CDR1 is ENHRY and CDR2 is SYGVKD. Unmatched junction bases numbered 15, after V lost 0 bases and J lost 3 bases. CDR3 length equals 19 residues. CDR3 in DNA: TGTGCCATCAGTGAGTCTGAGCGGGAGCGAATACTAAACAAAGAGACCCAGTACTTC. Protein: CAISESERERILNKETQYF.

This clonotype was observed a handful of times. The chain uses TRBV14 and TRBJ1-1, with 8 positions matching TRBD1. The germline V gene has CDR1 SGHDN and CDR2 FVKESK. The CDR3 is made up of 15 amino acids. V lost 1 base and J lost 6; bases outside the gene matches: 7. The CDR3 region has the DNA TGTGCCAGCAGCCAAGTCCGGCAGGGGGCTTCTGAAGCTTTCTTT. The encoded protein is CASSQVRQGASEAFF.

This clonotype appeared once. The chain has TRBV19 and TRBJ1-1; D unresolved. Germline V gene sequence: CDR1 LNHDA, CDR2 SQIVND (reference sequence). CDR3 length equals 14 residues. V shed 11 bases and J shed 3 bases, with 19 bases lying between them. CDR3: CAGTGDGFYTEAFF. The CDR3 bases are TGTGCCGGTACCGGAGACGGTTTCTACACTGAAGCTTTCTTT.

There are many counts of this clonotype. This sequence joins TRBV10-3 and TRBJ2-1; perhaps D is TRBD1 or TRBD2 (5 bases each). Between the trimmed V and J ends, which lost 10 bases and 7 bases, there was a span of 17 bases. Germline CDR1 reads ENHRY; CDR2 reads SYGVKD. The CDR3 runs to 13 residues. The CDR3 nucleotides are TGTGCCACGGGGCCGGGCAGCGCTAATGAGCAGTTCTTC. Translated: CATGPGSANEQFF.

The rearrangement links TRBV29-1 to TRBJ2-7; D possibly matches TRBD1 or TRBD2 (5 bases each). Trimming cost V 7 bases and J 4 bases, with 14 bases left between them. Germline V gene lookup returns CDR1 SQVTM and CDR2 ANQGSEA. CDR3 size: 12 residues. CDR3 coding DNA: TGCAGCGCCCGGGGCAGTCTTTACGAGCAGTACTTC. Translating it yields CSARGSLYEQYF.

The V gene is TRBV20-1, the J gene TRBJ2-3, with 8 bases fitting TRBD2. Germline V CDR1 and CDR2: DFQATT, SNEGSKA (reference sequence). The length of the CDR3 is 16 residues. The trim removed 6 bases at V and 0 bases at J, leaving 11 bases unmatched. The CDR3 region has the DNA TGCAGTGCCGAAGAGGTAGCGGGGCAGAGCACAGATACGCAGTATTTT. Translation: CSAEEVAGQSTDTQYF.

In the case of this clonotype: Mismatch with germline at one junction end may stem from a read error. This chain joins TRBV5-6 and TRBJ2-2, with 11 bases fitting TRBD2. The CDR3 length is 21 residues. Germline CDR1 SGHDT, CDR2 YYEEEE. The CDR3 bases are TGTGCCAGCAGCTGGGCCTTTCGGACTAGCGGGTCAATGTCGTCCACCGGGGAGCTGTTGTTT. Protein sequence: CASSWAFRTSGSMSSTGELLF.

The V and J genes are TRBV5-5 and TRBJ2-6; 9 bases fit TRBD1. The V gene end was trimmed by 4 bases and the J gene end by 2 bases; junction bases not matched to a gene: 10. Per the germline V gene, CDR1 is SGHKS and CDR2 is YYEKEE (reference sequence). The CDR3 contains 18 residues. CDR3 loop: CASSPGGTGWAGANVLTF. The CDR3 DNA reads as TGTGCCAGCAGCCCCGGAGGGACAGGGTGGGCTGGGGCCAACGTCCTGACTTTC.

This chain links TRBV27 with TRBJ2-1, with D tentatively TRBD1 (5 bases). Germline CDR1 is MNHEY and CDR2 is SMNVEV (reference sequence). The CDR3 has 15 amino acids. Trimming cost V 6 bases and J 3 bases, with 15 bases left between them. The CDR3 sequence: CASSLSRVGYNEQFF. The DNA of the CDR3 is TGTGCCAGCAGCCTCTCCAGGGTGGGCTACAATGAGCAGTTCTTC.

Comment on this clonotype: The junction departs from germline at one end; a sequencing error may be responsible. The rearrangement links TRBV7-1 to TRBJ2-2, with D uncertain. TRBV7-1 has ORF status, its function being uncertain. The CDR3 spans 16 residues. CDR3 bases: TGTGCCAACAGCCCAATAGTGGGTGAGAACACCGGGGAGCTGTTTTTT. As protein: CANSPIVGENTGELFF.

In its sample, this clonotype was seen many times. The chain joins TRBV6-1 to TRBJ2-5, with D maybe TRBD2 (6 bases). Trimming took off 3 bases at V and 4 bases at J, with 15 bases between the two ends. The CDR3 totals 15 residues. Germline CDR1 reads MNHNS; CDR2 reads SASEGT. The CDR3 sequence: CASSETRGVRETQYF. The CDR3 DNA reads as TGTGCCAGCAGTGAGACTAGAGGGGTTCGAGAGACCCAGTACTTC.

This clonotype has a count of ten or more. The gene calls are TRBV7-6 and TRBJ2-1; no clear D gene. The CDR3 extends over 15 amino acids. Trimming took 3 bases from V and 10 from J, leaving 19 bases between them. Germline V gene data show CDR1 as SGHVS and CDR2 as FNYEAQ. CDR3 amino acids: CASSLYDGPSVEQFF. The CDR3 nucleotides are TGTGCCAGCAGCTTGTACGACGGGCCATCGGTAGAGCAGTTCTTC.

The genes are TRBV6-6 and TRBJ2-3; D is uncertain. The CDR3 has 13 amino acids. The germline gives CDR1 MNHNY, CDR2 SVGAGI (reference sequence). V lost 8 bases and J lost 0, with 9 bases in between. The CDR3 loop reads CASQALSTDTQYF. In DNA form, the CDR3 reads TGTGCCAGCCAAGCCCTTAGCACAGATACGCAGTATTTT.

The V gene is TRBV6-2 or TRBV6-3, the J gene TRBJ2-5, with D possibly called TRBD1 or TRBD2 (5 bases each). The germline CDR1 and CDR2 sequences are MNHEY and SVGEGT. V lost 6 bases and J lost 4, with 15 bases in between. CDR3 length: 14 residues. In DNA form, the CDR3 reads TGTGCCAGCAGCCGAAACCGGGACGGAGAGACCCAGTACTTC. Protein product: CASSRNRDGETQYF.

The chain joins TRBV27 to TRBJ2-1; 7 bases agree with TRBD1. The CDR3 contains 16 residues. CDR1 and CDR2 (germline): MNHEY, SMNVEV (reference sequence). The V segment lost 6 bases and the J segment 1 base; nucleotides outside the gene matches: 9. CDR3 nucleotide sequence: TGTGCCAGCAGGTCACTACAGGGGTCGTCCTACAATGAGCAGTTCTTC. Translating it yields CASRSLQGSSYNEQFF.

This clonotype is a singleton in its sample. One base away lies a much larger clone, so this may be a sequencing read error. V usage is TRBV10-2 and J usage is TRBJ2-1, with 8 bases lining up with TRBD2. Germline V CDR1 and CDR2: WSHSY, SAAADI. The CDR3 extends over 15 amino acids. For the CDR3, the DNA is TGCGCCAACAGTAGGGCGGGGGGCCTATACAATGAGCAGTTCTTC. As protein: CANSRAGGLYNEQFF.

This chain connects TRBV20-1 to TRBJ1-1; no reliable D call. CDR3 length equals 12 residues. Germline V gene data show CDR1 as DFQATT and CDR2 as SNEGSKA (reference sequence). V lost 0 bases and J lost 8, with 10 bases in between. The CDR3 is CSARERVGEAFF. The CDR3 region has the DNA TGCAGTGCTAGAGAGAGAGTTGGGGAAGCTTTCTTT.